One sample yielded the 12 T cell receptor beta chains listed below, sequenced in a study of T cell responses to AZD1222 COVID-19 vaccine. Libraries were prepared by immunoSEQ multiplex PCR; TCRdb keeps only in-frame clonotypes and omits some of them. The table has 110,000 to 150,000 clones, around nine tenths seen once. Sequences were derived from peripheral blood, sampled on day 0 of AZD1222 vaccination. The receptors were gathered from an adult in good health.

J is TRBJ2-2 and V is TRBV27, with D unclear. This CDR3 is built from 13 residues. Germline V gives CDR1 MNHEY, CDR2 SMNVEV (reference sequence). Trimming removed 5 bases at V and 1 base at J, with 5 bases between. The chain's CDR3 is CASSLLNTGELFF. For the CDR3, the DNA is TGTGCCAGCAGTCTCCTGAACACCGGGGAGCTGTTTTTT.

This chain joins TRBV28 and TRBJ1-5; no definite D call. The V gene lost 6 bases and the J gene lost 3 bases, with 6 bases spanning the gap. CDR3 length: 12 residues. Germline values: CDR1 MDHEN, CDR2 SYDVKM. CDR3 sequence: CASSLDNQPQHF. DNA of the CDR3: TGTGCCAGCAGCCTCGACAATCAGCCCCAGCATTTT.

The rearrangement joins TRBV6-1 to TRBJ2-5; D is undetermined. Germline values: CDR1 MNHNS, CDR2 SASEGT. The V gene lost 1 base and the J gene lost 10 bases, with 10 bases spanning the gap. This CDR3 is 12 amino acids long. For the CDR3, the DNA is TGTGCCAGCAGTGAAGTTCGACACGGCCAGTACTTC. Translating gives CASSEVRHGQYF.

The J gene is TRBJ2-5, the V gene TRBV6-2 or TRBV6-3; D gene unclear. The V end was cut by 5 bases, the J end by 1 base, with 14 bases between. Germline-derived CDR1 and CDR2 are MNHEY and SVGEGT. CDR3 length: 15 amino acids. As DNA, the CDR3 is TGTGCCAGCAGTCCCGATCTATGGGGCCAAGAGACCCAGTACTTC. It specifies CASSPDLWGQETQYF.

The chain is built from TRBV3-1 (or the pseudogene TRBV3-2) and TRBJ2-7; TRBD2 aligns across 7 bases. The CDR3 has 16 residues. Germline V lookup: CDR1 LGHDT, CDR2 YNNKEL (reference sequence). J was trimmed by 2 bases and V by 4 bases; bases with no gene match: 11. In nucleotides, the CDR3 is TGTGCCAGCAGCCCAGGACTAAGCGGGGCAACCTACGAGCAGTACTTC. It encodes CASSPGLSGATYEQYF.

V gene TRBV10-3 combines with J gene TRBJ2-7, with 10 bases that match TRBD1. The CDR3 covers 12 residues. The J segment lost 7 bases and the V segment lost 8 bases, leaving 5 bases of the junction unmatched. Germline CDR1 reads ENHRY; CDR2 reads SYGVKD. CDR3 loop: CAIGQGVGEQYF. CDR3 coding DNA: TGTGCCATCGGACAGGGGGTAGGGGAGCAGTACTTC.

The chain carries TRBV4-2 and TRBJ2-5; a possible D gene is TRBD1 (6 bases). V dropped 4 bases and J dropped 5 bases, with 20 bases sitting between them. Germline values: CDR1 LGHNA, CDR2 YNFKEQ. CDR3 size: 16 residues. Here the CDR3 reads CASSRRGSSLEETQYF. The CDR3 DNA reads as TGTGCCAGCAGCCGCAGGGGCTCGTCGCTAGAGGAGACCCAGTACTTC.

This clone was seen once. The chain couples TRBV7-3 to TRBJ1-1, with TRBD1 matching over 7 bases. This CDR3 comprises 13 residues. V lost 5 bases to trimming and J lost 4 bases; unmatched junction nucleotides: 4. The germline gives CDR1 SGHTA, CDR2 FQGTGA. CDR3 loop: CASSMTGFTEAFF. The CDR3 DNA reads TGTGCCAGCAGCATGACAGGGTTCACTGAAGCTTTCTTT. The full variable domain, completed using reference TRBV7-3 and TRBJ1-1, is GAGVSQTPSNKVTEKGKYVELRCDPISGHTALYWYRQSLGQGPEFLIYFQGTGAADDSGLPNDRFFAVRPEGSVSTLKIQRTERGDSAVYLCASSMTGFTEAFFGQGTRLTVV.

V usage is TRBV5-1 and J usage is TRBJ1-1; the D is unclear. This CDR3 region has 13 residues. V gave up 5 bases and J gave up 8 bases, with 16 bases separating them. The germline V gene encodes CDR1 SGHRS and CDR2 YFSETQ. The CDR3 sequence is CASRLDLPDEAFF. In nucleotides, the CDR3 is TGCGCCAGCAGGTTAGACCTCCCAGACGAAGCTTTCTTT.

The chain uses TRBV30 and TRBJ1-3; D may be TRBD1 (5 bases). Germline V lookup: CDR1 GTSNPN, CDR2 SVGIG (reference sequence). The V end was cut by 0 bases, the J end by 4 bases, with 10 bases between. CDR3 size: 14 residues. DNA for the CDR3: TGTGCCTGGAGTGTACTAGGGGCCGGAAACACCATATATTTT. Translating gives CAWSVLGAGNTIYF.

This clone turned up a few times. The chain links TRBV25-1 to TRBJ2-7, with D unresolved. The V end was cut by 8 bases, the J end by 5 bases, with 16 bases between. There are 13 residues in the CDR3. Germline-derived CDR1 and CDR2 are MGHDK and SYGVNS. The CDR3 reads CASVRAGRDEQYF. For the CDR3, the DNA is TGTGCCAGCGTTAGGGCAGGCCGGGACGAGCAGTACTTC.

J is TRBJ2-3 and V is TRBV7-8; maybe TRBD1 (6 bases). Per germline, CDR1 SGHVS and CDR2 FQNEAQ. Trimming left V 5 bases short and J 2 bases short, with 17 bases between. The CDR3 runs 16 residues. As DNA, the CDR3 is TGTGCCAGCAGCCCTGGGGCGAACAGGGCCACAGATACGCAGTATTTT. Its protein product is CASSPGANRATDTQYF.